This T cell receptor beta chain was retrieved from a study of OX40 agonist ivuxolimab in advanced cancers. Sequenced by immunoSEQ multiplex PCR; TCRdb stores in-frame clones only, minus some. The repertoire holds about 73,000 clones, with around 90% as singletons. Findings and caveats of the study: Which antigen the expanded peripheral T cells recognized is unknown. Among T cells, CD8+ cells averaged more expanded clones than CD4+ cells.

Comments on this clone: What it recognizes is unknown.

The clonotype was recovered from an adult with an advanced solid tumor such as melanoma, head and neck, liver or kidney cancer. Sequencing used CD4+ or CD8+ T cells sorted from blood, obtained in a trial of the OX40 agonist ivuxolimab.

The CDR3 DNA reads as TGCGCCAGCAGCCAAGATGTAGGACTAGAGGGCTACGAGCAGTACTTC. Residues: CASSQDVGLEGYEQYF. This chain joins TRBV4-3 and TRBJ2-7, with 7 bases aligning to TRBD2. Germline values: CDR1 LGHNA, CDR2 YSLEER. Trimming at V came to 0 bases and at J to 3 bases, leaving 8 bases not matched to a gene. The CDR3 runs to 16 residues.